This T cell receptor (beta chain) originates from a study of T-cell memory formation after mild COVID-19. Comment on this clonotype: Its specificity is unknown.

Study-level findings and limits: Clones contracting day 15 to 85 were balanced CD4/CD8; later expanders leaned CD4+.

Libraries for TCRalpha and TCRbeta carried sample barcodes and unique molecular identifiers via 5'RACE. TCRdb recomputed calls from the 5' RACE reads with MiXCR, one row per CDR3 protein. The repertoire holds approximately 450,000 distinct CDR3 sequences, with around a sixth as singletons. The receptor was derived from an adult woman who had mild COVID-19 (a few samples of this study predate the infection). Cell type and time point are not known. Sequencing input: PBMCs or a T cell subset sorted from them (not recorded which).

CDR3 amino acids: CSDTTGTVNTEAFF. In nucleotides, the CDR3 is TGCAGCGACACGACCGGGACAGTGAACACTGAAGCTTTCTTT. The chain uses TRBV29-1 and TRBJ1-1; 7 nucleotides agree with TRBD1. This CDR3 contains 14 residues. The germline V gene encodes CDR1 SQVTM and CDR2 ANQGSEA. The V and J ends lost 7 bases and 0 bases, in that order; junction bases with no gene match: 8.